The source of this T cell receptor (beta chain) is a study of radiotherapy plus CTLA-4 blockade in lung cancer (dated by TCRdb to the late 2010s). Some background on the complete study: Objective responses were observed in 15% to 20% of enrolled patients, and disease control was achieved in less than 40%. General study outcomes and caveats: After treatment with radiotherapy and ipilimumab, TCR clones that originated in tumors expanded in peripheral blood. Increased serum interferon-beta after radiation, together with early dynamic changes in blood T cell clones, were reported to be the strongest predictors of response.

In this study, focal radiation therapy paired with CTLA-4 blockade (ipilimumab) was tested in patients who had chemo-refractory metastatic non-small-cell lung cancer. CDR1 and CDR2 are read off the germline V gene as MDHEN and SYDVKM. V is pared back by 6 bases and J by 7 bases, with 13 bases lying between the germline termini. Including the terminal cysteine and phenylalanine, the CDR3 comprises 13 residues. CDR3 DNA only is kept here, 39 bases in frame from base 1. Turning to this clone: Its antigen target is currently unknown. No base quality values were provided; no much bigger clone lies one nucleotide off.

Libraries came from the immunoSEQ multiplex PCR assay. TCRdb carries this immuneACCESS record with in-frame sequences only. Its versions omit some clonotypes, under half of them owing to an unresolved V gene in the studies checked, with the rest unexplained. Here the sample has about 77,000 clones; over 65% occur a single time. The ten largest clonotypes hold more than 9% of the sample. The chain is encoded by TRBV28 joined to TRBJ1-5; the D gene remains uncertain. The material was peripheral blood, obtained from a patient treated with radiotherapy plus ipilimumab. The clonotype comes from a human donor with non-small cell lung cancer whose response to radiotherapy plus ipilimumab could not be evaluated. The CDR3 protein: CASSLYGPQPQHF. DNA sequence: TGTGCCAGCAGCCTCTATGGTCCCCAGCCCCAGCATTTT.